This entry features one T cell receptor beta chain sequence. The entry originates in a study of CD8 T cells in Susac syndrome. Germline loops: CDR1 SQVTM, CDR2 ANQGSEA. Trimming removed 3 bases at V and 2 bases at J, with 12 bases between. This CDR3 has 14 residues. The RNA input was roughly 0.45 to 1 ug, and it was reverse transcribed with random hexamers. Multiplex PCR with immunoSEQ amplified the TCR beta CDR3 across 54 Vbeta and 13 Jbeta. Each CDR3 protein gets one entry after TCRdb re-called the immunoSEQ multiplex PCR reads with MiXCR. Of about 81,000 distinct CDR3 sequences listed, 94% are singletons.

The receptor comes from a human donor with Susac syndrome. J is TRBJ2-3 and V is TRBV29-1; D is unclear. The sample comprised CD8+ T cells from PBMCs. CDR3 residues: CSVDSLDYTDTQYF. The CDR3 DNA follows: TGCAGCGTTGACTCTCTAGATTACACAGATACGCAGTATTTT.